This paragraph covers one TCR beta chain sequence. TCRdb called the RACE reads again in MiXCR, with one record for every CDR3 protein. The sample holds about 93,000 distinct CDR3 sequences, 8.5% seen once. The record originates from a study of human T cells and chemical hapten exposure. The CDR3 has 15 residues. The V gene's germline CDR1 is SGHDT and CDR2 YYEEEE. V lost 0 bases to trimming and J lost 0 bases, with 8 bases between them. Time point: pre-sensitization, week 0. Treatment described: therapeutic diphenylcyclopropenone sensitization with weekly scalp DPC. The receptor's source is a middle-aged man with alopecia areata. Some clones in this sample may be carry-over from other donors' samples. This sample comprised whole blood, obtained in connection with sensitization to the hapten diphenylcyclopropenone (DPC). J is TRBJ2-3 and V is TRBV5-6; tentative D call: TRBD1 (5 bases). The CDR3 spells CASSLVGVSTDTQYF. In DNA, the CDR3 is TGTGCCAGCAGCTTGGTAGGGGTAAGCACAGATACGCAGTATTTT.